This paragraph covers one T cell receptor beta chain sequence. The authors' processing: Reference gene primers were amplified, and this amplification served to estimate nucleated cell counts. Sequencing was performed with immunoSEQ multiplex PCR; in TCRdb, only in-frame clones are kept and a portion is missing. V and J calls and clone size come straight from that table; D and trimming were deduced from the DNA. The repertoire has about 68,000 clones, almost 85% of them found once; the top ten carry 8% to 9%. The entry originates in a study of blood T cell repertoires in COVID-19. Background on the study: Samples came from the United States, Italy and Spain, spanning acute and convalescent COVID-19.

Per germline, CDR1 MGHRA and CDR2 YSYEKL. The ends were cut back, 0 bases at V and 4 bases at J, with 16 bases in the middle. This CDR3 region has 17 residues. This receptor was obtained from a middle-aged man with active COVID-19. Material for sequencing was peripheral blood. This chain links TRBV4-1 with TRBJ2-1, with D possibly TRBD2 on 6 matching bases. For the CDR3, the DNA is TGCGCCAGCAGCCAAGAATTAGCGGAGCCTCCTTACAATGAGCAGTTCTTC. Protein sequence: CASSQELAEPPYNEQFF.